The next 15 T cell receptor beta chains were all read from a single sample in a study of T cell repertoires in cytomegalovirus infection (dated by TCRdb to about 2019). The run used an Illumina HiSeq 1500. TCRdb handled the public reads itself, with Q25 trimming in fastp and clone calling in MiXCR, and kept productive beta chains. Every entry covers one CDR3 protein and lists the most common genes and DNA from its rows. The sample contains roughly 640,000 distinct CDR3 sequences, around 24% of them found a single time. The ten largest clonotypes hold roughly 8% of the sample. Specimen: CD8+ T cells from PBMCs. All receptors come from a human donor in good health (CMV status not recorded). Some clones in this sample may be carry-over from other donors' samples.

The chain employs TRBV7-6 and TRBJ2-3; perhaps TRBD2 as D (5 bases). The V end lost 7 bases, the J end lost 3 bases, and 8 bases lay between the germline ends. Per the germline V gene, CDR1 is SGHVS and CDR2 is FNYEAQ. The CDR3 is made up of 12 amino acids. Written as DNA, the CDR3 is TGTGCCAGCACCGGGGATACAGATACGCAGTATTTT. Its protein is CASTGDTDTQYF.

This clonotype was counted a few times. CDR3 amino acids: CASSFGTSGGRTHQETQYF. For the CDR3, the DNA is TGTGCCAGCAGCTTCGGGACTAGCGGGGGGCGGACACATCAAGAGACCCAGTACTTC. The chain couples TRBV12-3 or TRBV12-4 to TRBJ2-5, with 15 bases matching TRBD2. The V gene end was trimmed by 6 bases and the J gene end by 2 bases; junction bases not matched to a gene: 13. CDR3 size: 19 residues.

This clonotype was found a few times. This chain joins TRBV25-1 and TRBJ1-1, with a tentative D call TRBD1 (5 bases). The CDR3 is 16 amino acids. Germline V gene sequence: CDR1 MGHDK, CDR2 SYGVNS. Trimming took off 1 base at V and 0 bases at J, with 12 bases between the two ends. The CDR3 protein is CASSEFFGALNTEAFF. The CDR3 nucleotides are TGTGCCAGCAGTGAATTTTTCGGGGCCTTGAACACTGAAGCTTTCTTT.

This clonotype was counted at least ten times. The genes are TRBV28 and TRBJ2-7, with D perhaps assigned TRBD1 or TRBD2 (5 bases each). V was clipped by 2 bases and J by 5 bases, with 10 bases between them. Germline V lookup: CDR1 MDHEN, CDR2 SYDVKM. This CDR3 has 13 amino acids. CDR3 protein: CASSLRGPHEQYV. The DNA for the CDR3 is TGTGCCAGCAGTTTACGGGGACCTCACGAGCAGTACGTC.

Many counts were recorded for this clonotype. The rearrangement uses TRBV7-6 and TRBJ2-1, with a tentative D call TRBD1 (6 bases). V was trimmed by 2 bases and J by 5 bases, leaving 13 bases between them. From germline, CDR1 is SGHVS and CDR2 FNYEAQ. The CDR3 contains 15 residues. CDR3 in amino acids: CASSLPGAFDNEQFF. The CDR3 bases are TGTGCCAGCAGCTTACCAGGGGCGTTCGACAATGAGCAGTTCTTC.

Concerning this clonotype itself: One junction end disagrees with the germline gene, perhaps due to a read error. The chain has TRBV7-9 and TRBJ1-6; 7 bases line up with TRBD1. The CDR3 consists of 14 residues. Germline assignment: CDR1 SEHNR and CDR2 FQNEAQ (reference sequence). The CDR3 loop is CASSLLTGPSPIHF. DNA of the CDR3: TGTGCCAGCAGCTTACTGACAGGGCCTTCACCCATCCACTTT.

This chain joins TRBV25-1 and TRBJ2-4; D tentatively fits TRBD1 or TRBD2 (6 bases each). This CDR3 has 14 amino acids. Trimming took off 8 bases at V and 8 bases at J, with 19 bases between the two ends. CDR1 is MGHDK, CDR2 SYGVNS, per germline. CDR3 protein: CASRPRGVADIQYF. The DNA of the CDR3 is TGTGCCAGCCGCCCTAGGGGGGTTGCGGACATTCAGTACTTC.

As for this clonotype: One junction end disagrees with the germline gene, perhaps due to a read error. The genes are TRBV6-2 or TRBV6-3 and TRBJ1-5, with D hard to call. From germline, CDR1 is MNHEY and CDR2 SVGEGT. The CDR3 is 13 amino acids. Here the CDR3 reads CASNGVIGQPQLF. Here the CDR3 DNA reads TGTGCCAGCAACGGTGTTATTGGTCAGCCCCAGCTTTTT.

CDR3 region: CASSATGFDEQYV. The CDR3 region has the DNA TGTGCCAGCAGTGCGACGGGGTTCGACGAGCAGTACGTC. The chain carries TRBV6-2 or TRBV6-3 and TRBJ2-7, with D tentatively TRBD2 (5 bases). The germline gives CDR1 MNHEY, CDR2 SVGEGT. V was shortened by 5 bases and J by 5 bases, with 13 bases between the two germline ends. CDR3 length: 13 residues.

This clonotype has just a few counts. The J gene is TRBJ2-7, the V gene TRBV4-1, with D uncertain. The CDR3 has 15 residues. Germline-derived CDR1 and CDR2 are MGHRA and YSYEKL. The V and J ends lost 3 bases and 5 bases respectively, with 17 bases between them. The CDR3 DNA sequence: TGCGCCAGCAGCCAGGACGCCGGCCCTCCGGACGAGCAGTACTTC. It yields the protein CASSQDAGPPDEQYF.

This clonotype was seen at least ten times. The V and J genes are TRBV15 and TRBJ2-2; D remains unclear. V was pared by 1 base and J by 4 bases, with 10 bases between. Germline values: CDR1 LNHNV, CDR2 YYDKDF (reference sequence). This CDR3 is 15 amino acids long. CDR3 sequence (DNA): TGTGCCACCAGCAGAGTGAAGGGTAGCACCGGGGAGCTGTTTTTT. Translated: CATSRVKGSTGELFF.

The V gene is TRBV14, the J gene TRBJ2-7, with D perhaps TRBD2 (6 bases). The CDR3 has 15 amino acids. Trimming shortened V by 4 bases and J by 2 bases, and 15 bases separated the two germline ends. Germline values: CDR1 SGHDN, CDR2 FVKESK. The DNA of the CDR3 is TGTGCCAGCAGCCCATACGGGGGACCCACCTACGAGCAGTACTTC. Translating it yields CASSPYGGPTYEQYF.

The chain links TRBV6-2 or TRBV6-3 to TRBJ2-5, with D unresolved. The CDR3 covers 13 residues. The ends were cut back, 6 bases at V and 5 bases at J, with 13 bases in the middle. In germline, CDR1 is MNHEY, CDR2 SVGEGT. This CDR3 is CASSPLLGETQYF. CDR3 nucleotide sequence: TGTGCCAGCAGCCCTCTACTTGGCGAGACCCAGTACTTC.

V is TRBV3-1 and J is TRBJ2-1; a possible D gene is TRBD1 (6 bases). This CDR3 is 17 amino acids long. Per germline, CDR1 LGHDT and CDR2 YNNKEL (reference sequence). V lost 4 bases, J lost 1 base, and 17 bases lay in between. Here the CDR3 DNA reads TGTGCCAGCAGCCCACAAAAAATCCAGGGGTCCTACAATGAGCAGTTCTTC. This encodes CASSPQKIQGSYNEQFF.

This clonotype showed up many times. The chain has TRBV28 and TRBJ2-5, with 8 bases lining up with TRBD1. V lost 6 bases and J lost 5; bases outside the gene matches: 5. The CDR3 is 13 amino acids. The germline V gene has CDR1 MDHEN and CDR2 SYDVKM. CDR3 in amino acids: CASRQGVGETQYF. DNA of the CDR3: TGTGCCAGCAGACAGGGGGTTGGGGAGACCCAGTACTTC.